This T cell receptor (beta chain) originates from a study of blood T cell repertoires in COVID-19. Study-wide background: Collection of acute and convalescent COVID-19 samples took place in the United States, Italy and Spain. The analysed material was cDNA or gDNA that came from T cells, B-cell-depleted T cells, or PBMCs.

CDR3 length: 13 residues. V was clipped by 0 bases and J by 3 bases, with 7 bases between them. Germline V CDR1 and CDR2: SGDLS, YYNGEE. Per the authors' pipeline: Quantification of nucleated cells was approximated via reference gene primer amplification. TCRdb's copy holds only in-frame clones and misses some; the assay was immunoSEQ multiplex PCR. The DNA gave D and trimming, while V, J and clone size come from that table. The data contain 200,000 to 300,000 clones, roughly 90% of them seen just once; the ten biggest clones take up roughly 1.8%. The clonotype comes from a man aged 25 to 45 with active or convalescent COVID-19. The material sequenced was peripheral blood. The gene calls are TRBV9 and TRBJ2-7; D not resolved. The CDR3 DNA follows: TGTGCCAGCAGCGTAGCGTCAGACTACGAGCAGTACTTC. Its protein product is CASSVASDYEQYF.